This TCR beta chain was profiled in a study of blood T cell repertoires in COVID-19. Sequencing was performed with immunoSEQ multiplex PCR; in TCRdb, only in-frame clones are kept and a portion is missing. The data show over 95,000 clones, with about 88% seen just once and under 4% held by the top ten. Germline V gene data show CDR1 as SGDLS and CDR2 as YYNGEE. The CDR3 loop spans 16 amino acids. Losses at the gene ends were 3 bases for V and 2 bases for J; bases not matched to a gene: 5. The sequencing sample was made of peripheral blood. The clonotype was recovered from a man aged 35-49 years with acute or convalescent COVID-19. The chain recombines TRBV9 with TRBJ2-1; TRBD2 agrees at 10 bases. The DNA of the CDR3 is TGTGCCAGCAGCGGCCTTAGCGGGGGGACCTACAATGAGCAGTTCTTC. Its protein product is CASSGLSGGTYNEQFF.